This is a list of T cell receptor beta chains from one sample in a study of T cell repertoires in cytomegalovirus infection. Antigens of these TCRs are unknown. MiXCR was run by TCRdb on the reads, yielding one entry per CDR3 protein. The profile covers 550,000 to 850,000 distinct CDR3 sequences, with about 30% appearing a single time and roughly 20% taken by the ten largest. The material sequenced was cultured PBMCs, taken from culture after CMV antigen stimulation. Receptors originate from a human donor in good health (CMV status not recorded). Some clones in this sample may be carry-over from other donors' samples. Both conserved end residues are part of each CDR3. The D gene is left open where the match is weak. Some rows have no size entry. The others give once, few or many, or a class for an expanded clone.

V	size	J	D	CDR3	DNA
TRBV12-3/TRBV12-4	-	TRBJ2-1	-	CASSFGRVTYNEQFF	TGTGCCAGCAGTTTTGGCAGGGTTACCTACAATGAGCAGTTCTTC
TRBV7-8	few	TRBJ2-1	-	CASSFRSSDEQFF	TGTGCCAGCAGCTTTAGATCTTCGGATGAGCAGTTCTTC
TRBV4-1	-	TRBJ1-1	TRBD1	CASSQITGGAFF	TGCGCCAGCAGCCAAATTACAGGGGGCGCTTTCTTT
TRBV7-2	-	TRBJ1-2	-	CASAEGVNYGYTF	TGTGCCAGCGCCGAGGGGGTGAACTATGGCTACACCTTC
TRBV6-5	-	TRBJ2-7	-	CASPQGPYEQYF	TGTGCCAGCCCCCAAGGTCCCTACGAGCAGTACTTC
TRBV6-1	-	TRBJ1-3	-	CASTNSQGAFRSSGNTIYF	TGTGCCAGCACCAACAGCCAGGGAGCCTTCAGGAGCTCTGGAAACACCATATATTTT
TRBV12-3/TRBV12-4	-	TRBJ1-1	-	CASSSGGGYTEAFF	TGTGCCAGCAGTTCGGGTGGGGGGTACACTGAAGCTTTCTTT
TRBV20-1	few	TRBJ1-6	TRBD1	CSAWTGGYNSPLHF	TGCAGTGCTTGGACAGGGGGATATAATTCACCCCTCCACTTT
TRBV27	-	TRBJ1-5	-	CASSSPAREGSNQPQHF	TGTGCCAGCAGTTCCCCGGCCCGGGAAGGGAGCAATCAGCCCCAGCATTTT
TRBV7-2	once	TRBJ2-3	TRBD2	CASSLRGGGDTQYF	TGTGCCAGCAGCTTGCGCGGGGGGGGGGATACGCAGTATTTT
TRBV23-1	-	TRBJ2-7	-	CASSQYRAVGYEQYF	TGCGCCAGCAGTCAGTACAGGGCAGTTGGCTACGAGCAGTACTTC
TRBV29-1	-	TRBJ1-3	-	CSVVTGYSGNTIYF	TGCAGCGTCGTTACAGGCTACTCTGGAAACACCATATATTTT
TRBV12-3/TRBV12-4	-	TRBJ1-2	-	CASKTRAHYGYTF	TGTGCCAGCAAAACGCGGGCCCACTATGGCTACACCTTC
TRBV11-2	few	TRBJ2-7	-	CASSLDRGPAEQYF	TGTGCCAGCAGCTTAGATCGGGGCCCGGCTGAGCAGTACTTC
TRBV7-2	many	TRBJ1-5	-	CASSFKKIQPQHF	TGTGCCAGCAGCTTTAAGAAGATTCAGCCCCAGCATTTT
TRBV6-2/TRBV6-3	-	TRBJ1-1	-	CASSYINKVAAEAFF	TGTGCCAGCAGTTACATTAACAAGGTAGCGGCAGAAGCTTTCTTT
TRBV19	-	TRBJ1-2	-	CASSILPGPFGVGYTF	TGTGCCAGTAGTATCCTGCCGGGACCCTTTGGGGTTGGCTACACCTTC
TRBV5-4	-	TRBJ2-2	-	CASRLAETGELFF	TGTGCCAGCAGATTAGCGGAAACCGGGGAGCTGTTTTTT
TRBV7-2	many	TRBJ2-3	-	CASSLDYRTDTQYF	TGTGCCAGCAGCTTGGACTACCGCACAGATACGCAGTATTTT
TRBV4-3	-	TRBJ1-5	-	CASSQVWEENQPQHF	TGCGCCAGCAGCCAAGTTTGGGAGGAAAATCAGCCCCAGCATTTT
TRBV20-1	-	TRBJ2-1	TRBD2	CSARRVRPGLIYNEQFF	TGCAGTGCTAGACGGGTCAGACCGGGACTAATCTACAATGAGCAGTTCTTC
TRBV5-1	-	TRBJ2-1	-	CASSFTDSSYNEQFF	TGCGCCAGCAGCTTTACGGACAGCTCCTACAATGAGCAGTTCTTC
TRBV29-1	-	TRBJ1-2	-	CSVEDLWGINYGYTF	TGCAGCGTTGAAGATCTTTGGGGCATTAACTATGGCTACACCTTC
TRBV4-1	few	TRBJ2-3	TRBD2	CASSLRVQRDTDTQYF	TGCGCCAGCAGCCTGAGGGTACAGCGGGACACAGATACGCAGTATTTT
TRBV5-1	-	TRBJ2-3	TRBD2	CASSVGWTSGGAGSTDTQYF	TGCGCCAGCAGCGTTGGTTGGACTAGCGGGGGGGCCGGGAGCACAGATACGCAGTATTTT
TRBV6-2/TRBV6-3	few	TRBJ1-2	-	CASSYYREYGYTF	TGTGCCAGCAGTTACTACAGGGAGTATGGCTACACCTTC
TRBV11-2	many	TRBJ2-3	TRBD2	CASSFRTSQDTQYF	TGTGCCAGCAGCTTCAGGACTAGCCAAGATACGCAGTATTTT
TRBV12-3/TRBV12-4	-	TRBJ2-1	-	CAGWLAAFNEQFF	TGTGCCGGCTGGTTAGCGGCTTTCAATGAGCAGTTCTTC
TRBV7-9	-	TRBJ1-4	-	CASSRWRGGEEKLFF	TGTGCCAGCAGCAGATGGAGGGGAGGAGAAGAAAAACTGTTTTTT
TRBV18	-	TRBJ2-1	-	CASSPKSQSSYNEQFF	TGTGCCAGCTCACCAAAAAGTCAGAGCTCCTACAATGAGCAGTTCTTC
TRBV4-1	-	TRBJ1-2	-	CASSQVGQDGYTF	TGCGCCAGCAGCCAAGTGGGGCAGGATGGCTACACCTTC
TRBV14	-	TRBJ2-7	-	CASSSNRYYEQYF	TGTGCCAGCAGCAGTAACAGGTATTACGAGCAGTACTTC
TRBV28	-	TRBJ1-1	-	CASRLGGGVVNTEAFF	TGTGCCAGCCGCTTGGGGGGGGGGGTGGTGAACACTGAAGCTTTCTTT
TRBV7-2	few	TRBJ2-4	TRBD1	CASSPQIMAGGLSKNIQYF	TGTGCCAGCAGCCCCCAGATAATGGCAGGGGGCTTGTCCAAAAACATTCAGTACTTC
TRBV28	-	TRBJ2-7	-	CASSFGQGQNEQYF	TGTGCCAGCAGTTTTGGGCAGGGTCAGAACGAGCAGTACTTC
TRBV6-2/TRBV6-3	few	TRBJ1-1	TRBD1	CASNKRQGETEAFF	TGTGCCAGCAACAAGCGACAGGGGGAGACTGAAGCTTTCTTT
TRBV6-5	-	TRBJ1-1	-	CASSFPWSIMNTEAFF	TGTGCCAGCAGTTTTCCCTGGTCGATCATGAACACTGAAGCTTTCTTT
TRBV24-1	few	TRBJ2-1	-	CATSGLREQFF	TGTGCCACCAGTGGCCTGAGGGAGCAGTTCTTC
TRBV7-8	-	TRBJ2-3	-	CASSPGPQGSTDTQYF	TGTGCCAGCAGCCCCGGGCCCCAGGGAAGCACAGATACGCAGTATTTT
TRBV6-6	-	TRBJ1-3	-	CASRRGDSGNTIYF	TGTGCCAGCAGGAGGGGCGACTCTGGAAACACCATATATTTT
TRBV18	-	TRBJ2-2	TRBD1	CASSRQGSPLNTGELFF	TGTGCCAGCTCACGACAGGGTTCGCCCCTCAACACCGGGGAGCTGTTTTTT
TRBV7-6	few	TRBJ2-7	-	CASSNEPGEDEQYF	TGTGCCAGCAGCAACGAACCAGGGGAGGACGAGCAGTACTTC
TRBV12-3/TRBV12-4	-	TRBJ2-3	TRBD2	CASSFGTSGRVWDTQYF	TGTGCCAGCAGTTTTGGGACTAGCGGGAGGGTTTGGGATACGCAGTATTTT
TRBV6-5	few	TRBJ1-1	TRBD1	CASKNADRANTEAFF	TGTGCCAGCAAAAACGCGGACAGGGCGAACACTGAAGCTTTCTTT
TRBV29-1	few	TRBJ2-1	-	CSVPGPGSYNEQFF	TGCAGCGTTCCGGGCCCCGGGTCTTACAATGAGCAGTTCTTC
TRBV6-1	-	TRBJ2-3	-	CATTIGLDTQYF	TGTGCCACCACCATCGGATTGGATACGCAGTATTTT